The rows below give T cell receptor beta chains drawn from one sample of a study of shared clonotypes between healthy human individuals. Profiling relied on immunoSEQ multiplex PCR, and the TCRdb table lists in-frame clones only, not all of them. The profile shows around 2,000,000 clones, 90% to 95% of them singletons. The sequencing input was naive CD4+ T cells sorted from blood. Receptors originate from a man between 18 and 35 years old in good health. The CDR3 runs from the conserved cysteine through the conserved F or W.

TRBJ2-5,TRBV2,CASSGWDSGGGGETQYF
TRBJ1-2,TRBV5-5,CASSRGDSNYGYTF
TRBJ2-5,TRBV30,CAWSRGLAGVQETQYF
TRBJ2-2,TRBV5-1,CASSLLTGEGTGELFF
TRBJ2-7,TRBV27,CASSLGVGRLYEQYF
TRBJ2-7,TRBV6-1,CASSEARYEQYF
TRBJ1-5,TRBV5-1,CASSPGTGGAGQPQHF
TRBJ2-3,TRBV25-1,CASSEANRGTDTQYF
TRBJ2-7,TRBV27,CASSLTGDSYEQYF
TRBJ2-3,TRBV7-2,CASSPRTSGSSSTDTQYF
TRBJ1-2,TRBV5-6,CASSLGWDSDYTF
TRBJ2-3,TRBV10-3,CAISARTSGTDTQYF
TRBJ1-2,TRBV30,CAWSVPDYGYTF
TRBJ2-2,TRBV7-2,CASSQGTGSTGELFF
TRBJ1-2,TRBV28,CASSPSAPLGGYTF
TRBJ2-7,TRBV6-6,CASSYWGAVSEQYF
TRBJ2-1,TRBV18,CASSPPSLAGGTYNEQFF
TRBJ2-3,TRBV11-2,CASSSLRGRTDTQYF
TRBJ2-2,TRBV5-1,CASSLRDSTGELFF
TRBJ1-1,TRBV7-2,CASSISGVRTEAFF
TRBJ1-2,TRBV28,CASSPPGGGYTF
TRBJ2-3,TRBV30,CAWSVGLAASTDTQYF
TRBJ1-6,TRBV19,CASTGGGYNSPLHF
TRBJ1-2,TRBV6-6,CASSDSTGGIGYTF
TRBJ2-2,TRBV7-2,CASSLTSGGTTGELFF
TRBJ1-4,TRBV2,CASSDSDSTNEKLFF
TRBJ2-4,TRBV5-4,CASSSPGAGIQYF
TRBJ2-7,TRBV5-1,CASSQGTTYEQYF
TRBJ2-2,TRBV7-9,CASSFYVRDTGELFF
TRBJ1-1,TRBV9,CASSSGGGSSTEAFF
TRBJ1-6,TRBV4-1,CASSQARDRSYSPLHF
TRBJ2-7,TRBV18,CASSPPGIYEQYF
TRBJ1-1,TRBV5-1,CASSLKQGSENTEAFF
TRBJ1-1,TRBV6-5,CASSNAGTANTEAFF
TRBJ1-1,TRBV30,CAWNRPDRNTEAFF
TRBJ2-7,TRBV30,CAFKSLTRGEQYF
TRBJ1-1,TRBV5-1,CASSPGTVTEAFF
TRBJ2-7,TRBV11-1,CASSFGRAAFKEAYEQYF
TRBJ2-5,TRBV7-2,CASSRGGSETQYF